The 14 T cell receptor beta chains reported below all come from one sample, sequenced in a study of long-term antiretroviral therapy in people with HIV. Assay version v3.0 of immunoSEQ was used, and it was run at survey level. Repertoires were generated with immunoSEQ multiplex PCR, while TCRdb's copy carries only in-frame clones and drops some. The sample includes tens of thousands of clones, around 80% of them seen just once. The sequenced sample was unsorted PBMCs, obtained 3 years after starting antiretroviral therapy. The receptors were gathered from a man aged 50 to 60 with HIV.

V is TRBV30 and J is TRBJ2-7; TRBD1 aligns across 12 bases. Germline CDR1 GTSNPN, CDR2 SVGIG (reference sequence). The V gene end was trimmed by 3 bases and the J gene end by 6 bases; junction bases not matched to a gene: 9. The CDR3 loop spans 15 amino acids. The CDR3 bases are TGTGCCTGGAGGGCACCGGGACAGGGGGCCTTCGAGCAGTACTTC. Amino acids: CAWRAPGQGAFEQYF.

Only one count was recorded for this clone. The chain uses TRBV14 and TRBJ2-7; D gene unclear. Germline loops: CDR1 SGHDN, CDR2 FVKESK. Trimming removed 1 base from V and 0 bases from J, with 10 bases in between. The CDR3 extends over 15 amino acids. The CDR3 DNA reads as TGTGCCAGCAGCCAAGGTCTGCGGTACTCCTACGAGCAGTACTTC. It yields the protein CASSQGLRYSYEQYF.

This clone was found once. This chain uses TRBV5-1 with TRBJ2-3; weak D call: TRBD1 (5 bases). The V gene lost 1 base and the J gene lost 3 bases, with 9 bases spanning the gap. CDR1 is SGHRS, CDR2 YFSETQ, per germline. The CDR3 totals 14 residues. The CDR3 coding sequence is TGCGCCAGCAGCTTGTACCCAGGGACAGATACGCAGTATTTT. Translation gives CASSLYPGTDTQYF.

This clone was seen more than once but under ten times. The rearrangement uses TRBV7-8 and TRBJ2-1; a weak D match, TRBD1 (5 bases). The V and J ends lost 1 base and 3 bases respectively, with 10 bases between them. Germline CDR1 is SGHVS and CDR2 is FQNEAQ. CDR3 length equals 15 residues. CDR3 region: CASSLEGLSYNEQFF. CDR3 sequence (DNA): TGTGCCAGCAGCTTAGAGGGGCTTAGCTACAATGAGCAGTTCTTC. Variable domain in full (rest from reference TRBV7-8 and TRBJ2-1): GAGVSQSPRYKVAKRGQDVALRCDPISGHVSLFWYQQALGQGPEFLTYFQNEAQLDKSGLPSDRFFAERPEGSVSTLKIQRTQQEDSAVYLCASSLEGLSYNEQFFGPGTRLTVL.

This clone was observed a few times. The same CDR3 arises from other DNA sequences in this sample as well. The chain joins TRBV28 to TRBJ2-7; D uncertain. V lost 6 bases and J lost 3, with 9 bases in between. The CDR3 length is 12 residues. Germline V gene lookup returns CDR1 MDHEN and CDR2 SYDVKM. The CDR3 coding sequence is TGTGCCAGCAGCTTAGGCGGCTACGAGCAGTACTTC. The encoded protein is CASSLGGYEQYF. Complete variable domain (other parts from reference TRBV28 and TRBJ2-7): DVKVTQSSRYLVKRTGEKVFLECVQDMDHENMFWYRQDPGLGLRLIYFSYDVKMKEKGDIPEGYSVSREKKERFSLILESASTNQTSMYLCASSLGGYEQYFGPGTRLTVT.

J is TRBJ2-5 and V is TRBV6-5; D unresolved. The CDR3 consists of 13 residues. Trimming removed 2 bases from V and 1 base from J, with 5 bases in between. Looked up from germline, CDR1 is MNHEY and CDR2 is SVGAGI. CDR3 residues: CASSYTIQETQYF. As DNA, the CDR3 is TGTGCCAGCAGTTACACAATCCAAGAGACCCAGTACTTC.

This chain joins TRBV5-4 and TRBJ1-4; 9 bases agree with TRBD1. Germline V gene data show CDR1 as SGHNT and CDR2 as YYREEE (reference sequence). This CDR3 region has 16 residues. Germline trimming cut 4 bases from V and 0 bases from J; bases unmatched to any gene: 4. The CDR3 here is CASSTGQGTTNEKLFF. The CDR3 nucleotides are TGTGCCAGCAGCACCGGACAGGGGACAACTAATGAAAAACTGTTTTTT.

The chain is built from TRBV29-1 and TRBJ2-7; 9 bases are a match to TRBD1. V trimming: 4 bases; J trimming: 3 bases; junction bases outside the gene matches: 7. The CDR3 is made up of 14 amino acids. Germline CDR1 reads SQVTM; CDR2 reads ANQGSEA. This CDR3 reads CSVANGTGRYEQYF. CDR3 DNA: TGCAGCGTTGCGAATGGGACAGGGCGCTACGAGCAGTACTTC.

This clone came up once. The rearrangement uses TRBV25-1 and TRBJ2-5, with 7 bases matching TRBD2. This CDR3 is built from 14 residues. CDR1 and CDR2 from the germline V gene are MGHDK and SYGVNS. V gave up 3 bases and J gave up 3 bases; unmatched junction bases: 4. The chain's CDR3 is CASSERGREETQYF. CDR3 bases: TGTGCCAGCAGTGAGCGGGGGAGGGAAGAGACCCAGTACTTC.

The CDR3 spells CSAGTGGNTEAFF. DNA for the CDR3: TGCAGCGCTGGGACAGGGGGTAACACTGAAGCTTTCTTT. V is TRBV29-1 and J is TRBJ1-1; 11 positions agree with TRBD1. The trim removed 7 bases at V and 2 bases at J, leaving 3 bases unmatched. In germline, CDR1 is SQVTM, CDR2 ANQGSEA. The CDR3 length is 13 residues.

The V and J genes are TRBV12-5 and TRBJ1-1; D perhaps matches TRBD1 (6 bases). Trimming removed 6 bases from V and 1 base from J, with 12 bases in between. The CDR3 loop spans 14 amino acids. Germline assignment: CDR1 LGHNT and CDR2 FRNRAP. In nucleotides, the CDR3 is TGTGCTAGTGGGGCAACAGGGAAGAACACTGAAGCTTTCTTT. It translates to CASGATGKNTEAFF.

This clone was seen only once. This chain uses TRBV27 with TRBJ2-1; D is ambiguous. The CDR3 runs to 14 residues. The germline V and J ends were trimmed by 3 bases and 3 bases, with 9 bases remaining between them. CDR1 and CDR2 from the germline V gene are MNHEY and SMNVEV (reference sequence). The CDR3 nucleotides are TGTGCCAGCAGTTTGTTGTCGTACTACAATGAGCAGTTCTTC. Translated: CASSLLSYYNEQFF.

The chain employs TRBV5-1 and TRBJ1-4; D ambiguous. In germline, CDR1 is SGHRS, CDR2 YFSETQ. The CDR3 is 14 residues long. V was shortened by 0 bases and J by 8 bases, with 11 bases between the two germline ends. The CDR3 nucleotides read TGCGCCAGCAGCTTGGGGCAGTCTGGGGAAAAACTGTTTTTT. Protein product: CASSLGQSGEKLFF.

The chain is built from TRBV5-1 and TRBJ1-1; D uncertain. There are 13 residues in the CDR3. Germline V lookup: CDR1 SGHRS, CDR2 YFSETQ. The V end lost 2 bases, the J end lost 1 base, and 6 bases lay between the germline ends. In DNA, the CDR3 is TGCGCCAGCAGCTTCTCAAGGAACACTGAAGCTTTCTTT. Protein product: CASSFSRNTEAFF.